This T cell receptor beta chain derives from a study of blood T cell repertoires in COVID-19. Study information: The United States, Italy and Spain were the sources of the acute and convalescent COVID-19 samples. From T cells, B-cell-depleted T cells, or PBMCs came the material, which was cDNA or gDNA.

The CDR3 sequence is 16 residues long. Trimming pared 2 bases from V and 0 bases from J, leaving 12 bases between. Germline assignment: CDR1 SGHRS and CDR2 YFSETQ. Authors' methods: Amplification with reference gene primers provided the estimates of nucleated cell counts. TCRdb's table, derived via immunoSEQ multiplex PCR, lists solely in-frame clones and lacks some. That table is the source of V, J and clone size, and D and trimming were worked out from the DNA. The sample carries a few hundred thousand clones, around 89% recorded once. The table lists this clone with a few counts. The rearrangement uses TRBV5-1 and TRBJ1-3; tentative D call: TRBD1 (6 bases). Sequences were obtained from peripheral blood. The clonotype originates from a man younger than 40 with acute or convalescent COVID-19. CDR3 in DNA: TGCGCCAGCAGCTTACAGGGCGTAGACTCTGGAAACACCATATATTTT. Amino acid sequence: CASSLQGVDSGNTIYF. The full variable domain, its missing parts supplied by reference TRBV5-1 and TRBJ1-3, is KAGVTQTPRYLIKTRGQQVTLSCSPISGHRSVSWYQQTPGQGLQFLFEYFSETQRNKGNFPGRFSGRQFSNSRSEMNVSTLELGDSALYLCASSLQGVDSGNTIYFGEGSWLTVV.